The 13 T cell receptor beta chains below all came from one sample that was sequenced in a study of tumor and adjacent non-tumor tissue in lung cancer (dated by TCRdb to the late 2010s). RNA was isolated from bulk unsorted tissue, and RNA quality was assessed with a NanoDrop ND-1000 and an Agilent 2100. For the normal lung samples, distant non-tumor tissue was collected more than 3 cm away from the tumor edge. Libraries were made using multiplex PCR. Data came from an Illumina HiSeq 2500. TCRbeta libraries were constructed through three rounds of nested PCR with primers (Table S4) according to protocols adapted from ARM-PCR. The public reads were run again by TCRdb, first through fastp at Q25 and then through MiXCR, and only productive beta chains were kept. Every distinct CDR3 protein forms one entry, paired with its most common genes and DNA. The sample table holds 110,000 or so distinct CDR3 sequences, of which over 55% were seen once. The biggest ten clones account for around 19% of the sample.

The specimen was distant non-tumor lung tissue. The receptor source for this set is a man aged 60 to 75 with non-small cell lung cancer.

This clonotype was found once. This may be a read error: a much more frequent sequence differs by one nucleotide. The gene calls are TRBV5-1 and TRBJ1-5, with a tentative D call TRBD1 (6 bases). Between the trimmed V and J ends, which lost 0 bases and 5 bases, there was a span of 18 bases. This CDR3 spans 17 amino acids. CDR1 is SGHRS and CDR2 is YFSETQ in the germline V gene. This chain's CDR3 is CASSLAYRGDGYQPQHF. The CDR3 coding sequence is TGCGCCAGCAGCTTGGCATATAGGGGGGACGGGTATCAGCCCCAGCATTTT.

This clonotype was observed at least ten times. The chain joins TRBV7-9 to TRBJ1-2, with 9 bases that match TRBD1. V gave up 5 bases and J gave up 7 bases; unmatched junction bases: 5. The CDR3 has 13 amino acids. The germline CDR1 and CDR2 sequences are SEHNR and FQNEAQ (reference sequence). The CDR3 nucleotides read TGTGCCAGCAGCCCCCAGGACAGGGGTGGCTACACCTTC. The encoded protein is CASSPQDRGGYTF.

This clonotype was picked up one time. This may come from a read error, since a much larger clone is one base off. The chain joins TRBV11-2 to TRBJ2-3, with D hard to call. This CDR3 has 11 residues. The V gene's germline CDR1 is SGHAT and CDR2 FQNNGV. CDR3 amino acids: CSSTKGDTQYF. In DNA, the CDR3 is TGTTCCAGCACCAAAGGAGATACGCAGTATTTT.

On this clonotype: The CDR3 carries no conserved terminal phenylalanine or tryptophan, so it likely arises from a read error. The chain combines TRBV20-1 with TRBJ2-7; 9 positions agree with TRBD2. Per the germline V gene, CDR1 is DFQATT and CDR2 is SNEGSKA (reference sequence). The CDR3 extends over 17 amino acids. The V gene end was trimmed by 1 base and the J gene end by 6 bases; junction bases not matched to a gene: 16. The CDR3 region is CSARVGSGGPSGAEQYL. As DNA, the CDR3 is TGCAGTGCTAGAGTAGGTAGCGGGGGTCCAAGCGGGGCCGAGCAGTACCTC.

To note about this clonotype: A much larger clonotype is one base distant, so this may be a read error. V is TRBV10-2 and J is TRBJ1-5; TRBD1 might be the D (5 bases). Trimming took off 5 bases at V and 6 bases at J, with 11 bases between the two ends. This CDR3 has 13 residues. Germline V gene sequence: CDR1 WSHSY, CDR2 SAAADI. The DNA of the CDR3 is TGCGCCAGCAGTCAAGGGGAAGGTCAGCCCCAGCATTTT. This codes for CASSQGEGQPQHF.

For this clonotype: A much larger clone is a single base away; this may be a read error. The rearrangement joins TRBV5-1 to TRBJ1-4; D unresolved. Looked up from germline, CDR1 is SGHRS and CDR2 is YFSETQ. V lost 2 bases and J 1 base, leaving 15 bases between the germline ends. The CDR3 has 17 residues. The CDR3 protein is CASSLQGRRVTNEKLFF. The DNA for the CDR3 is TGCGCCAGCAGCTTACAAGGAAGAAGGGTAACTAATGAAAAACTGTTTTTT.

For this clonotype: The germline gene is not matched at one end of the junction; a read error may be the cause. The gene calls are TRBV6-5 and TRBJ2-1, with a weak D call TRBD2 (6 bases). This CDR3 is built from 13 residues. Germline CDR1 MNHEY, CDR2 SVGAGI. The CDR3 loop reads CASCYHGGNEQFF. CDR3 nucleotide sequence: TGTGCCAGCTGTTACCATGGGGGGAATGAGCAGTTCTTC.

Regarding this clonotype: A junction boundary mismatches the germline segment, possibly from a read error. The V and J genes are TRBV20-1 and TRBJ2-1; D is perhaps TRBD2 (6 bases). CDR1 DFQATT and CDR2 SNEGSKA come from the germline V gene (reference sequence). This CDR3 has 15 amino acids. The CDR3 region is CSARDLRGSYKEQFF. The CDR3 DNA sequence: TGCAGCGCTAGAGATCTACGGGGGTCCTACAAAGAGCAGTTCTTC.

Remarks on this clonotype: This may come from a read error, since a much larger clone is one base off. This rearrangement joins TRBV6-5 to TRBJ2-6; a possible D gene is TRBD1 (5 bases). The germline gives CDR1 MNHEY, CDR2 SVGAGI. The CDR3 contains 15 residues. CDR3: CASSKGSSGVNVLTF. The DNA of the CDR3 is TGTGCCAGCAGTAAGGGGTCCTCTGGGGTCAACGTCCTGACTTTC.

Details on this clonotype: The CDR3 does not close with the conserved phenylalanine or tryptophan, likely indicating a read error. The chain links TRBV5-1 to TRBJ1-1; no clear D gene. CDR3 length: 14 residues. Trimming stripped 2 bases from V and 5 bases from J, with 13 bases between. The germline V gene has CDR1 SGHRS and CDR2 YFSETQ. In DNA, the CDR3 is TGCGCCAGCAGCTTAGGCGCAGCGAATACTGAAGCTTTCCTT. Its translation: CASSLGAANTEAFL.

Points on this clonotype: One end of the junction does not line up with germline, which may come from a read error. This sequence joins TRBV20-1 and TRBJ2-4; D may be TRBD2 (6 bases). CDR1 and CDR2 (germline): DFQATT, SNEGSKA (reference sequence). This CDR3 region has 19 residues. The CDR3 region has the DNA TGCAGTGATAGAGATCAGGTGTCCCGGCGGGGCCTAGCCAAAAACATTCAGTACTTC. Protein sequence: CSDRDQVSRRGLAKNIQYF.

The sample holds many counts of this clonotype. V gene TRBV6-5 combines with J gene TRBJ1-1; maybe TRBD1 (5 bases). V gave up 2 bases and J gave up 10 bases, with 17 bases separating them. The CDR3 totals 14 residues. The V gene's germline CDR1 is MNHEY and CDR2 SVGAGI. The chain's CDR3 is CASSYQYTGLGAFF. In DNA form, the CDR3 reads TGTGCCAGCAGTTACCAATATACAGGACTCGGAGCTTTCTTT.

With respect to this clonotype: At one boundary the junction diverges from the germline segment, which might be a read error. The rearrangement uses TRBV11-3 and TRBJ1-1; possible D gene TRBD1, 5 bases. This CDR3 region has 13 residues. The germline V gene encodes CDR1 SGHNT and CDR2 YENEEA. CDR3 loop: CASGLGMGTEASF. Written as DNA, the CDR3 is TGTGCCAGCGGCTTAGGGATGGGGACTGAAGCTTCCTTT.